This T cell receptor beta chain emerged from a study of blood T cell repertoires in COVID-19. The CDR3 is made up of 16 amino acids. From germline, CDR1 is MNHNS and CDR2 SASEGT. V was shortened by 3 bases and J by 0 bases, with 13 bases between the two germline ends. This clone was counted many times. Data came from immunoSEQ multiplex PCR; TCRdb stores just in-frame clones and leaves some out. Among roughly 250,000 clones listed, approximately 87% were seen once. The sequencing input was peripheral blood. This clonotype was obtained from a woman in her twenties or thirties with COVID-19, enrolled during active disease. The genes are TRBV6-1 and TRBJ2-3; D is uncertain. In DNA, the CDR3 is TGTGCCAGCAGTGAGGGTATAGGCGGAAGCACAGATACGCAGTATTTT. Protein: CASSEGIGGSTDTQYF.